These 29 T cell receptor beta chains originate from one sample sequenced in a study of blood T cell repertoires in COVID-19. The assay was immunoSEQ multiplex PCR, and TCRdb's table has in-frame clones only and misses some. The repertoire holds a few hundred thousand clones, with 88% as singletons. The sample was PBMCs or T cells enriched from blood (not recorded which). Every receptor here comes from a woman between 18 and 29 years old who had been exposed to COVID-19.

The chain joins TRBV5-4 to TRBJ1-1; 7 bases map to TRBD1. V trimming: 1 base; J trimming: 0 bases; junction bases outside the gene matches: 3. The V gene's germline CDR1 is SGHNT and CDR2 YYREEE (reference sequence). CDR3 length: 15 residues. As DNA, the CDR3 is TGTGCCAGCAGCTTGCTGGACAGGCTGAACACTGAAGCTTTCTTT. Its translation: CASSLLDRLNTEAFF.

V usage is TRBV7-2 and J usage is TRBJ2-5, with 8 nucleotides matching TRBD1. Unmatched junction bases numbered 5, after V lost 4 bases and J lost 4 bases. The CDR3 consists of 14 residues. Germline V lookup: CDR1 SGHTA, CDR2 FQGNSA. CDR3 DNA sequence: TGTGCCAGCAGCTCCCGCGGACAGGGAGAGACCCAGTACTTC. This encodes CASSSRGQGETQYF.

The chain links TRBV18 to TRBJ2-7, with 11 bases matching TRBD1. The CDR3 sequence is 16 residues long. The germline gives CDR1 KGHSH, CDR2 LQKENI. J gave up 7 bases and V 6 bases, and 14 bases lay outside the gene matches. CDR3 DNA: TGTGCCAGCTCCCCTACCATGGGGACAGGGGGGAAGGAGCAGTACTTC. Its protein product is CASSPTMGTGGKEQYF.

V is TRBV27 and J is TRBJ1-2, with 8 positions matching TRBD1. Germline V lookup: CDR1 MNHEY, CDR2 SMNVEV (reference sequence). The CDR3 sequence is 15 residues long. The V segment lost 6 bases and the J segment 4 bases; nucleotides outside the gene matches: 10. CDR3 protein: CASSPTGDGVYGYTF. CDR3 DNA: TGTGCCAGCAGCCCGACAGGGGACGGGGTCTATGGCTACACCTTC.

The chain is built from TRBV11-1 and TRBJ1-1, with 8 positions matching TRBD1. The CDR3 extends over 13 amino acids. Trimming at V came to 3 bases and at J to 5 bases, leaving 2 bases not matched to a gene. The germline CDR1 and CDR2 sequences are SGHAT and FQDESV (reference sequence). The CDR3 nucleotides read TGTGCCAGCAGCTTCACAGGGGGAACTGAAGCTTTCTTT. Encoded protein: CASSFTGGTEAFF.

V is TRBV28 and J is TRBJ1-5; 7 positions agree with TRBD1. Germline V gives CDR1 MDHEN, CDR2 SYDVKM. This CDR3 contains 13 residues. The J segment lost 11 bases and the V segment lost 2 bases, leaving 6 bases of the junction unmatched. The CDR3 bases are TGTGCCAGCAGTTTAGACAGGGTCAAGGCCCAGCATTTT. Amino acids: CASSLDRVKAQHF.

The rearrangement links TRBV5-1 to TRBJ2-3; tentatively, D is TRBD2 (7 bases). V was clipped by 3 bases and J by 1 base, with 15 bases between them. This CDR3 has 16 residues. The germline V gene encodes CDR1 SGHRS and CDR2 YFSETQ. The CDR3 here is CASSWATGGRTDTQYF. CDR3 in DNA: TGCGCCAGCAGCTGGGCTACCGGGGGGCGCACAGATACGCAGTATTTT.

The V gene is TRBV3-1 (or the pseudogene TRBV3-2), the J gene TRBJ2-7; tentative D call: TRBD2 (6 bases). The V end was cut by 4 bases, the J end by 4 bases, with 11 bases between. The CDR3 runs to 13 residues. Germline-derived CDR1 and CDR2 are LGHDT and YNNKEL (reference sequence). The CDR3 reads CASSPGTLYEQYF. The DNA for the CDR3 is TGTGCCAGCAGCCCTGGGACTTTATACGAGCAGTACTTC.

The rearrangement joins TRBV27 to TRBJ1-3; 7 nucleotides align to TRBD1. This CDR3 contains 16 residues. Per the germline V gene, CDR1 is MNHEY and CDR2 is SMNVEV (reference sequence). V lost 4 bases and J lost 0; bases outside the gene matches: 6. The CDR3 is CASSSRQGGSGNTIYF. The CDR3 bases are TGTGCCAGCAGTTCTCGGCAGGGGGGCTCTGGAAACACCATATATTTT.

This chain joins TRBV2 and TRBJ2-2; TRBD1 matches 9 bases. The CDR3 is 15 residues long. The ends lost 8 bases at V and 4 bases at J; junction bases unmatched: 8. Germline CDR1 is SNHLY and CDR2 is FYNNEI. CDR3 loop: CASDGQGSGTGELFF. The CDR3 coding sequence is TGTGCCAGCGATGGACAGGGGTCGGGCACCGGGGAGCTGTTTTTT.

The chain has TRBV5-1 and TRBJ2-7, with D possibly TRBD2 on 7 matching bases. The germline CDR1 and CDR2 sequences are SGHRS and YFSETQ. The CDR3 loop spans 16 amino acids. With 4 bases removed from V and 2 bases from J, the gap between germline ends came to 19 bases. The CDR3 sequence is CASSPPGGARTYEQYF. The CDR3 nucleotides are TGCGCCAGCAGCCCCCCTGGGGGGGCTCGAACCTACGAGCAGTACTTC. The full variable domain, completed using reference TRBV5-1 and TRBJ2-7, is KAGVTQTPRYLIKTRGQQVTLSCSPISGHRSVSWYQQTPGQGLQFLFEYFSETQRNKGNFPGRFSGRQFSNSRSEMNVSTLELGDSALYLCASSPPGGARTYEQYFGPGTRLTVT.

The gene calls are TRBV12-3 or TRBV12-4 and TRBJ1-1; D gene unclear. V lost 1 base and J lost 10, with 7 bases in between. This CDR3 region has 11 residues. The CDR3 DNA follows: TGTGCCAGCAGTTTAGGAGGGCCAGCTTTCTTT. Translated: CASSLGGPAFF.

The chain joins TRBV4-1 to TRBJ1-6; TRBD1 matches at 8 bases. The germline CDR1 and CDR2 sequences are MGHRA and YSYEKL. This CDR3 contains 17 residues. Trimming removed 1 base from V and 8 bases from J; junction bases left unmatched: 10. The CDR3 nucleotides read TGCGCCAGCAGCCAAGTTCACAGGGGGTCGCCGGATTCACCCCTCCACTTT. Translation gives CASSQVHRGSPDSPLHF.

This clone was seen just once. J is TRBJ2-4 and V is TRBV2; maybe TRBD2 (6 bases). This CDR3 is 11 amino acids long. Germline CDR1 SNHLY, CDR2 FYNNEI. Trimming pared 6 bases from V and 15 bases from J, leaving 15 bases between. The CDR3 spells CASREDGRRYF. Written as DNA, the CDR3 is TGTGCCAGCAGGGAGGACGGGAGACGGTACTTC.

The chain recombines TRBV7-2 with TRBJ2-2, with 11 nucleotides matching TRBD2. CDR1 and CDR2 from the germline V gene are SGHTA and FQGNSA. Trimming at V came to 3 bases and at J to 7 bases, leaving 13 bases not matched to a gene. The CDR3 is 18 amino acids. The CDR3 spells CASSFLTSGGTKGGELFF. Here the CDR3 DNA reads TGTGCCAGCAGCTTCCTAACTAGCGGGGGCACGAAGGGCGGGGAGCTGTTTTTT.

This chain joins TRBV6-5 and TRBJ2-3; D possibly corresponds to TRBD1 (5 bases). The germline gives CDR1 MNHEY, CDR2 SVGAGI. Trimming took 8 bases from V and 4 from J, leaving 7 bases between them. The CDR3 contains 11 residues. The DNA of the CDR3 is TGTGCCAGCGGACAATCAGATACGCAGTATTTT. Amino acid sequence: CASGQSDTQYF.

The chain carries TRBV10-2 and TRBJ2-4; D not certain. V shed 3 bases and J shed 0 bases, with 3 bases lying between them. Per the germline V gene, CDR1 is WSHSY and CDR2 is SAAADI. The CDR3 is made up of 13 amino acids. DNA for the CDR3: TGCGCCAGCAGTGAACTAGCCAAAAACATTCAGTACTTC. It translates to CASSELAKNIQYF.

This clone appeared a single time. This chain joins TRBV19 and TRBJ1-2, with D unclear. The V and J ends lost 2 bases and 8 bases respectively, with 9 bases between them. This CDR3 is 12 amino acids long. Germline CDR1 and CDR2: LNHDA and SQIVND (reference sequence). The CDR3 sequence: CASSIIRGGYTF. CDR3 bases: TGTGCCAGTAGTATAATCCGGGGAGGCTACACCTTC.

This rearrangement joins TRBV25-1 to TRBJ2-5; 7 positions match TRBD1. Germline V CDR1 and CDR2: MGHDK, SYGVNS. This CDR3 region has 13 residues. Trimming took 3 bases from V and 5 from J; bases not matched to a gene: 3. CDR3 nucleotide sequence: TGTGCCAGCAGTGATCAGGGGGTGGAGACCCAGTACTTC. The encoded protein is CASSDQGVETQYF.

The CDR3 loop reads CASSRDSSLCNQPQHF. In DNA form, the CDR3 reads TGTGCCAGCAGCCGGGACAGTTCTTTATGTAATCAGCCCCAGCATTTT. V gene TRBV3-1 (or the pseudogene TRBV3-2) combines with J gene TRBJ1-5; 7 bases map to TRBD1. Losses at the gene ends were 4 bases for V and 4 bases for J; bases not matched to a gene: 10. The germline CDR1 and CDR2 sequences are LGHDT and YNNKEL (reference sequence). This CDR3 contains 16 residues.

The V call is TRBV13, the J call TRBJ2-1; the D is unclear. From germline, CDR1 is PRHDT and CDR2 FYEKMQ (reference sequence). The CDR3 has 12 residues. The V end was cut by 5 bases, the J end by 7 bases, with 9 bases between. Here the CDR3 DNA reads TGTGCCAGCAGCCTCGACATAAATGAGCAGTTCTTC. Amino acids: CASSLDINEQFF.

CDR3 in amino acids: CASSEYGGSSYNSPLHF. The CDR3 bases are TGTGCCAGCAGTGAATATGGAGGGAGCTCCTATAATTCACCCCTCCACTTT. The chain has TRBV25-1 and TRBJ1-6; D unresolved. Germline CDR1 reads MGHDK; CDR2 reads SYGVNS. The V end was cut by 0 bases, the J end by 0 bases, with 9 bases between. The CDR3 loop spans 17 amino acids.

The rearrangement links TRBV5-8 to TRBJ2-1; 10 bases fit TRBD1. Germline CDR1 reads SGHTS; CDR2 reads YDEGEE. J gave up 10 bases and V 4 bases, and 11 bases lay outside the gene matches. The CDR3 covers 15 residues. CDR3 in DNA: TGTGCCAGCAGCCTAGCCGGGACAGGGGAGGGGGAGCAGTTCTTC. Its translation is CASSLAGTGEGEQFF.

This clone has just one count. The chain carries TRBV5-8 and TRBJ2-5, with 9 bases lining up with TRBD1. Germline lookup yields CDR1 SGHTS and CDR2 YDEGEE. The junction had 7 bases not matched to a gene; V was cut back by 3 bases and J by 1 base. CDR3 length equals 16 residues. Written as DNA, the CDR3 is TGTGCCAGCAGCTGGGGGGGACAGGGCCTCCAAGAGACCCAGTACTTC. It translates to CASSWGGQGLQETQYF.

A single count supports this clone. The chain recombines TRBV12-5 with TRBJ2-7, with 7 bases that match TRBD1. J gave up 1 base and V 1 base, and 4 bases lay outside the gene matches. The CDR3 consists of 15 residues. Germline lookup yields CDR1 LGHNT and CDR2 FRNRAP. CDR3 protein: CASGLGDSTSYEQYF. The CDR3 nucleotides are TGTGCTAGTGGTTTGGGGGACAGTACTTCCTACGAGCAGTACTTC.

This chain connects TRBV7-9 to TRBJ1-5, with D tentatively TRBD1 (6 bases). CDR3 length: 16 residues. V lost 6 bases to trimming and J lost 6 bases, with 21 bases between them. Germline V lookup: CDR1 SEHNR, CDR2 FQNEAQ (reference sequence). The chain's CDR3 is CASSAQTTGYSQPQHF. CDR3 bases: TGTGCCAGCAGTGCCCAAACGACAGGTTATAGTCAGCCCCAGCATTTT.

The V call is TRBV24-1, the J call TRBJ2-7; 7 bases match TRBD2. V was clipped by 4 bases and J by 5 bases; unmatched bases: 7. Germline values: CDR1 KGHDR, CDR2 SFDVKD. The CDR3 totals 14 residues. CDR3 bases: TGTGCCACCAGTGACGGAGCGGGGTGGCACGAGCAGTACTTC. Translation gives CATSDGAGWHEQYF.

The V and J genes are TRBV28 and TRBJ1-1; D gene ambiguous. The germline V gene encodes CDR1 MDHEN and CDR2 SYDVKM. Trimming cost V 4 bases and J 1 base, with 10 bases left between them. The CDR3 contains 14 residues. The CDR3 loop is CASSWATRNTEAFF. For the CDR3, the DNA is TGTGCCAGCAGTTGGGCGACTAGGAACACTGAAGCTTTCTTT.

The chain carries TRBV27 and TRBJ2-3; D is unclear. The CDR3 is made up of 16 amino acids. Germline assignment: CDR1 MNHEY and CDR2 SMNVEV (reference sequence). Trimming pared 0 bases from V and 1 base from J, leaving 11 bases between. CDR3 in amino acids: CASSLSRLLGTDTQYF. CDR3 bases: TGTGCCAGCAGTTTATCGCGGCTACTCGGCACAGATACGCAGTATTTT.